Reported below is one T cell receptor (beta chain). As yet, its antigen is unknown. Assembly of TCR beta libraries relied on iRepertoire HTBI primers together with Arm-PCR of CDR3 regions. TCRdb itself ran the multiplex PCR reads through MiXCR, one entry per CDR3 protein. This table has some 430,000 distinct CDR3 sequences, 20% to 25% appearing once. This sample stems from a study of regulatory T cells in long-lasting Graves disease. For the study at large: The definition of persistent Graves' disease was over 5 years of antithyroid drugs with positive TSH receptor antibodies. Study-wide findings and caveats: TRBV28 was favored in persistent disease, as were TRBJ1-2 and TRBJ2-5. Sharing of public clonotypes was greater in persistent patients (2,741) than in new patients (approximately 940).

Deletions cut 5 bases from V and 5 bases from J, with 19 bases between. This CDR3 has 16 residues. CDR1 is ENHRY and CDR2 is SYGVKD in the germline V gene. Time point given: persistent/refractory GD, antithyroid drugs over 5 years with positive TRAb. The TCR library was made from RNA extracted from PBMCs. This clonotype was obtained from a female donor with Graves disease. The chain uses TRBV10-3 and TRBJ1-5; D is perhaps TRBD1 (5 bases). This material consisted of peripheral blood mononuclear cells (PBMCs), taken when the disease was refractory, from a patient treated with antithyroid drugs. CDR3 residues: CAISLGGTGEDQPQHF. CDR3 nucleotides: TGTGCCATCAGTTTGGGGGGGACCGGGGAGGATCAGCCCCAGCATTTT.